The T cell receptor (beta chain) under discussion was sequenced for a study of T cell repertoires in cytomegalovirus infection. One entry per CDR3 protein, called by TCRdb with MiXCR from the reads. The data show about 830,000 distinct CDR3 sequences, with approximately 32% seen just once and under 15% held by the top ten. Findings and limits, study-wide: There were carriers of CMV plus the relevant HLA, and cumulative public TCR beta family frequency identified them.

This clonotype was picked up a small number of times. The antigen is not known. The specimen was cultured CD8+ T cells from PBMCs, collected from culture after CMV antigen stimulation. The receptor was derived from a human donor in good health (CMV status not recorded). Some clones in this sample may be carry-over from other donors' samples.

The CDR3: CASSSEGEQFF. As DNA, the CDR3 is TGTGCCAGCAGTTCCGAGGGTGAGCAGTTCTTC. This chain uses TRBV6-5 with TRBJ2-1; possibly TRBD2 for D (5 bases). The V gene's germline CDR1 is MNHEY and CDR2 SVGAGI. This CDR3 comprises 11 residues. V was trimmed by 4 bases and J by 9 bases, leaving 7 bases between them.